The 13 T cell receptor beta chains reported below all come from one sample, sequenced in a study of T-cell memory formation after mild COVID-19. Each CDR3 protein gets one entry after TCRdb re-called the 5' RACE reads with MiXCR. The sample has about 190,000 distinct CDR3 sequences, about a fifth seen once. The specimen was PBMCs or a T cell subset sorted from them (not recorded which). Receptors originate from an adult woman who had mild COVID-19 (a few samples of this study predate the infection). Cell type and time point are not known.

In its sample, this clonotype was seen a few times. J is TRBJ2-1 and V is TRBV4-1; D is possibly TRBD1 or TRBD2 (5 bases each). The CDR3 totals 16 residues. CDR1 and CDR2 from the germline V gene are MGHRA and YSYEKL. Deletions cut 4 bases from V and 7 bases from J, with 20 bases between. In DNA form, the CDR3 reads TGCGCCAGCAGCCCCCTTGTGACGGGGCACGGGAATGAGCAGTTCTTC. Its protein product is CASSPLVTGHGNEQFF.

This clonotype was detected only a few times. The chain's CDR3 is CASSSEYQETQYF. Written as DNA, the CDR3 is TGTGCCAGCAGCTCCGAGTACCAAGAGACCCAGTACTTC. The rearrangement joins TRBV7-9 to TRBJ2-5; D gene unclear. This CDR3 has 13 residues. The V end lost 4 bases, the J end lost 0 bases, and 6 bases lay between the germline ends. CDR1 is SEHNR and CDR2 is FQNEAQ in the germline V gene (reference sequence).

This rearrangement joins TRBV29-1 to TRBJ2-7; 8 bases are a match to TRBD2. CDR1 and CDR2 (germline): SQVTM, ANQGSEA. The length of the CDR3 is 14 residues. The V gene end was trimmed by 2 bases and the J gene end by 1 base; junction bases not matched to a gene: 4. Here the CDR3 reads CSVEKRGQSYEQYF. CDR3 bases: TGCAGCGTTGAAAAGCGGGGGCAGTCCTACGAGCAGTACTTC.

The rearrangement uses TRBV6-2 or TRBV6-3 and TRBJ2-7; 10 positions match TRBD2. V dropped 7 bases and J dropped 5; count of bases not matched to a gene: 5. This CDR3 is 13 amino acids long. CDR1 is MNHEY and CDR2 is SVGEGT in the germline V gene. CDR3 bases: TGTGCCAGCAATAGACTAGCGGGCAACGAGCAGTACTTC. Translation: CASNRLAGNEQYF.

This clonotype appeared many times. CDR3 sequence reads: CASSLAEGHIYEQYF. CDR3 nucleotide sequence: TGTGCCAGCAGCTTAGCGGAGGGACACATATACGAGCAGTACTTC. The chain recombines TRBV7-8 with TRBJ2-7; tentatively, D is TRBD1 or TRBD2 (6 bases each). Deletions cut 0 bases from V and 4 bases from J, with 13 bases between. The germline V gene encodes CDR1 SGHVS and CDR2 FQNEAQ. This CDR3 contains 15 residues. The whole variable domain, filled in from reference TRBV7-8 and TRBJ2-7, reads GAGVSQSPRYKVAKRGQDVALRCDPISGHVSLFWYQQALGQGPEFLTYFQNEAQLDKSGLPSDRFFAERPEGSVSTLKIQRTQQEDSAVYLCASSLAEGHIYEQYFGPGTRLTVT.

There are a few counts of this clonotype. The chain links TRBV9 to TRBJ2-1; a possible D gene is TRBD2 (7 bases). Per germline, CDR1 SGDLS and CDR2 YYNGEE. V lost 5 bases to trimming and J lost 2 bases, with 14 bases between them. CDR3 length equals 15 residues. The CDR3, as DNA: TGTGCCAGCAGTCCCCGGGGGGCGGCCTACAATGAGCAGTTCTTC. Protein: CASSPRGAAYNEQFF.

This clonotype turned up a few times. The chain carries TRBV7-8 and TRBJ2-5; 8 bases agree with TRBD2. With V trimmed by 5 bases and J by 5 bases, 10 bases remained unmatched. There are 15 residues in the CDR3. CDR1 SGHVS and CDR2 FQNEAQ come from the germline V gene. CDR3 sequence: CASSPRAGLVETQYF. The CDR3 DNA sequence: TGTGCCAGCAGCCCGAGGGCGGGACTAGTGGAGACCCAGTACTTC.

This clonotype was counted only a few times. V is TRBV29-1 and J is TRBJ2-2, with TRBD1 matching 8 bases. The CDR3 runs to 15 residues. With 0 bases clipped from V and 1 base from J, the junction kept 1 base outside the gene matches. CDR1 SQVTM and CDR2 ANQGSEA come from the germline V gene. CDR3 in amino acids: CSVEDRGLNTGELFF. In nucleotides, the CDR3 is TGCAGCGTTGAAGACAGGGGGCTGAACACCGGGGAGCTGTTTTTT.

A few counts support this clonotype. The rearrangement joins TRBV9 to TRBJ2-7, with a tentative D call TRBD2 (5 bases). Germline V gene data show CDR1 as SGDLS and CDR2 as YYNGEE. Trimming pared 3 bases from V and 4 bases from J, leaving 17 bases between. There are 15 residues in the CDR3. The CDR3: CASSGPGPRGYEQYF. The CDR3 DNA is TGTGCCAGCAGCGGTCCCGGGCCCCGAGGGTACGAGCAGTACTTC.

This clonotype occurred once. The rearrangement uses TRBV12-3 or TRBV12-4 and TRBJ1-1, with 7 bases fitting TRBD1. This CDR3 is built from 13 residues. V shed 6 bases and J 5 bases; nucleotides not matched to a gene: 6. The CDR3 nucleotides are TGTGCCAGCAGACGACAGGGTTATACTGAAGCTTTCTTT. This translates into CASRRQGYTEAFF.

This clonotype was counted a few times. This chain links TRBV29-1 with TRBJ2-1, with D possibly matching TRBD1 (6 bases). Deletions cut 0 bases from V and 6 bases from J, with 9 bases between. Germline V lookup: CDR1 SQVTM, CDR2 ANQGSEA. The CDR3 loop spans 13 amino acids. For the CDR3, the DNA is TGCAGCGTTGAAGAGAGAGGGGGCAATGAGCAGTTCTTC. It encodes CSVEERGGNEQFF.

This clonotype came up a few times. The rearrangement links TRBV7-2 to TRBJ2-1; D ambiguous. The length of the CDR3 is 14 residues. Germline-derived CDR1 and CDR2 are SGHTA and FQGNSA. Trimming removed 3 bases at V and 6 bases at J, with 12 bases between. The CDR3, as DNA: TGTGCCAGCAGCTTGGTCCAGCCGAGCAATGAGCAGTTCTTC. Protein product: CASSLVQPSNEQFF.

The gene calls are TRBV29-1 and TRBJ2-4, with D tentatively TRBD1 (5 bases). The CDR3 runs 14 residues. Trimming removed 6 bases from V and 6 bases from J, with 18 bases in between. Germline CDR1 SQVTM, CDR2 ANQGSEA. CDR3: CSVGVGIQGNIQYF. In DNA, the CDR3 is TGCAGCGTAGGGGTGGGCATTCAGGGAAACATTCAGTACTTC.